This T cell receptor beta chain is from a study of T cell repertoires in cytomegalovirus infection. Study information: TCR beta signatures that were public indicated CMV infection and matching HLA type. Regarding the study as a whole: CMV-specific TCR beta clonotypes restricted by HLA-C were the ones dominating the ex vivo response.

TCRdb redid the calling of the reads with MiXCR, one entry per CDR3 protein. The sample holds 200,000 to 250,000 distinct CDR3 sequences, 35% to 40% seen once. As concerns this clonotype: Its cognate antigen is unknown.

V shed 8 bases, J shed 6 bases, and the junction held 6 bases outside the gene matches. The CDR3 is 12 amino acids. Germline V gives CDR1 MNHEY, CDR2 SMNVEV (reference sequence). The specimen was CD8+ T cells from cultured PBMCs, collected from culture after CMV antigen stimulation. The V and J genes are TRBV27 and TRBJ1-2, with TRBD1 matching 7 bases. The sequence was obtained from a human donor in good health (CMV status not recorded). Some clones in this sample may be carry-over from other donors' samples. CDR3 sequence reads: CASLDRRDGYTF. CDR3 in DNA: TGTGCCAGCTTGGACAGGAGGGATGGCTACACCTTC.